Sequencing of this T cell receptor beta chain was carried out in a study of blood T cell repertoires in COVID-19 (dated by TCRdb to 2020 to 2022). Study-wide context: The collaborator samples originated in the United States, Italy and Spain and spanned the acute and convalescent phases of COVID-19. The material from the prospective study consisted of cDNA or gDNA derived from T cells, B-cell-depleted T cells, or PBMCs. Deeply sampled blood TCRbeta repertoires from subjects exposed to, actively infected with, or recovered from COVID-19 were included in the dataset. The repertoires were made available in a free public database intended to serve as a resource for research on the immune response to SARS-CoV-2. The samples were drawn from the first 160 participants of the ongoing ImmuneRACE study and from 950 to 1,500 subjects provided by 6 global collaborators. Sample metadata almost always included a de-identified subject ID, COVID-19 status, age in years and sex. Where HLA class I and class II types were available, the types were taken from metadata supplied by the sample provider, not from assay-based typing. What the study reported, not specific to this receptor: The quantity of clinical and demographic metadata differed by source and by participant and was supplied without curation.

CDR1 LNHDA and CDR2 SQIVND were looked up in the germline V gene (reference sequence). There are 12 amino acids in the CDR3, from cysteine to phenylalanine inclusive. Of all the DNA, just the CDR3 is kept, 36 bases in frame from base 1. Trimming removed 3 bases from V and 7 bases from J, leaving 7 bases between the germline ends. Regarding this clone: Its antigen is unknown. No qualities accompany the bases; no much larger clone lies one base away.

Whole blood was collected in K2EDTA tubes by collaborating institutions according to the institutions' own protocols. For TCRbeta analysis, collaborators shipped samples as frozen whole blood, isolated PBMCs, or DNA extracted from either of those sample types. TCRbeta CDR3 regions were amplified from genomic DNA by means of the immunoSEQ Assay, a bias-controlled multiplex PCR. Turning to the authors' computational methods: Within the assay, amplification of reference gene primers was used to estimate how many nucleated cells each sample contained. To quantify the absolute abundance of each unique TCRbeta CDR3 rearrangement, sequence reads were collapsed and filtered. Productive Simpson clonality was computed per sample as the square root of Simpson's diversity index over productive rearrangements. Imported from immuneACCESS, the table was reduced by TCRdb to in-frame sequences with V and J called. These copies leave out some clones; in studies compared against another copy, an unresolved V gene accounts for under half, and the cause of the remainder is not known. V, J and clone size are taken as reported in that table, and D and trimming were inferred from the DNA itself. The sample table records about 140,000 clones; about 79% of these occur just once. The ten largest make up roughly 10% of the sample.

This chain joins TRBV19 to TRBJ2-1; the D gene assignment is ambiguous. This clonotype originated in a man aged 55-75 years with active or convalescent COVID-19. The specimen was peripheral blood. The DNA sequence reads TGTGCCAGTAGTATGCTAGAGAATGAGCAGTTCTTC. This codes for CASSMLENEQFF.